Given below is one TCR beta chain in context. Its antigen remains unknown. Assay: immunoSEQ multiplex PCR; the TCRdb copy retains only in-frame clones and omits some. The profile shows roughly 1,600,000 clones, roughly 98.5% of them singletons. Every contributor of samples was a Caucasian grown-up residing in Nashville, Tennessee. This sample was taken from a study of shared clonotypes between healthy human individuals. Looking at the study overall: Three plates were used per donor for CD4 naive, three for CD4 memory, two for CD8 naive and one for CD8 memory.

The CDR3 has 15 amino acids. The V gene's germline CDR1 is SEHNR and CDR2 FQNEAQ (reference sequence). With V trimmed by 0 bases and J by 3 bases, 3 bases remained unmatched. Study observations and caveats: All-four-donor shared clonotypes had higher generation probabilities than non-shared clonotypes did. Rarefaction exposed incomplete sorted-subset sequencing despite large depth.

The sequencing input was naive CD4+ T cells sorted from blood. Subset denoted: CD45RA+ positively selected. This rearrangement joins TRBV7-9 to TRBJ2-7, with 9 nucleotides matching TRBD2. This receptor was taken from a man younger than 45 in good health. The CDR3 DNA sequence: TGTGCCAGCAGCTTAGCGGCGGGAGGGGTCTACGAGCAGTACTTC. It specifies CASSLAAGGVYEQYF.